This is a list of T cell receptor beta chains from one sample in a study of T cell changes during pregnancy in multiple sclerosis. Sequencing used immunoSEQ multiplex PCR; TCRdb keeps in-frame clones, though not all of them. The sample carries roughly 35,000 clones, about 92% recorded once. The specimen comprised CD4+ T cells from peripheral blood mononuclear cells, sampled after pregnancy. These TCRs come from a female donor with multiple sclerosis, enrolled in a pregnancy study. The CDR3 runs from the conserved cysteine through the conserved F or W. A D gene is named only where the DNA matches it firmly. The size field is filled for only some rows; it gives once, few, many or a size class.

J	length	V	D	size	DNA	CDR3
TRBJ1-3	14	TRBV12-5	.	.	TGTGCTAGTGGTTCCGTTGTCTCTGGAAACACCATATATTTT	CASGSVVSGNTIYF
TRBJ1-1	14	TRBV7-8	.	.	TGTGCCAGCAGCTTAGGGGAGAAGAACACTGAAGCTTTCTTT	CASSLGEKNTEAFF
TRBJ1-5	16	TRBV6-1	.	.	TGTGCCAGCAGTGAAGCCCTTAGGGGGGGCATTCAGCCCCAGCATTTT	CASSEALRGGIQPQHF
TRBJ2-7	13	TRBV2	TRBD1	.	TGTGCCAGCAGGTGGGGGACAGGGCAGGAGCAGTACTTC	CASRWGTGQEQYF
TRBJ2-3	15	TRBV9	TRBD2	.	TGTGCCAGCAGCGTACTGGGGGGGAGCACAGATACGCAGTATTTT	CASSVLGGSTDTQYF
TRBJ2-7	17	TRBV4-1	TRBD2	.	TGCGCCAGCAGCCCCCCTCGGGCGGTCAGCGGGACGTACGAGCAGTACTTC	CASSPPRAVSGTYEQYF
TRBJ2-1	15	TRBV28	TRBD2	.	TGTGCCAGCAGTGCCCCCGGGAGGTCCTACAATGAGCAGTTCTTC	CASSAPGRSYNEQFF
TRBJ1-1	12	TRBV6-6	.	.	TGTGCCAGCAGTTTAGTGAACACTGAAGCTTTCTTT	CASSLVNTEAFF
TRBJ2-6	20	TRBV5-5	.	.	TGTGCCAGCAGCTTGCCTAGGCCCGGAGGCTATTCTTCCGGGGCCAACGTCCTGACTTTC	CASSLPRPGGYSSGANVLTF
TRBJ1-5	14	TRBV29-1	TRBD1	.	TGCAGCGTAGGAGGACAGGGGAGCAATCAGCCCCAGCATTTT	CSVGGQGSNQPQHF
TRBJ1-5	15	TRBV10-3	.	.	TGTGCCATCAGTTCGACAGGACAGCGCAATCAGCCCCAGCATTTT	CAISSTGQRNQPQHF
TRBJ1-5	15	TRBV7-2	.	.	TGTGCCAGCAGCTTATCCCAGTCGAGCAATCAGCCCCAGCATTTT	CASSLSQSSNQPQHF
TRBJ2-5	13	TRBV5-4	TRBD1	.	TGTGCCAGCAGCTGGACAGGGGAAGAGACCCAGTACTTC	CASSWTGEETQYF
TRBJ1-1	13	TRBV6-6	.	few	TGTGCCAGCAGTTACTCATCAAACACTGAAGCTTTCTTT	CASSYSSNTEAFF
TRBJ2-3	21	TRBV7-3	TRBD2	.	TGTGCCAGCAGCTTAATTTCACGCGAGTCTAGCGGGAGGTACAGCACAGATACGCAGTATTTT	CASSLISRESSGRYSTDTQYF
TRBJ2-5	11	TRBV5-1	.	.	TGCGCCAGCAGCTCTTTGGAGACCCAGTACTTC	CASSSLETQYF
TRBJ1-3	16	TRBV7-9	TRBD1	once	TGTGCCAGCAGCCCGCTGGGACAGAGCCCTGGAAACACCATATATTTT	CASSPLGQSPGNTIYF
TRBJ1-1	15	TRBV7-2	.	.	TGTGCCAGCAGCTTACGGCTACTAAGGAACACTGAAGCTTTCTTT	CASSLRLLRNTEAFF
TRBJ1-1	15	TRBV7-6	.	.	TGTGCCAGCAGCCCCGGGACATCCGCGGACACTGAAGCTTTCTTT	CASSPGTSADTEAFF
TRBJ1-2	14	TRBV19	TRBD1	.	TGTGCCAGTAGTATCCCGGGACAGATTTATGGCTACACCTTC	CASSIPGQIYGYTF
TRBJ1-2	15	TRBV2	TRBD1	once	TGTGCCAGCAGTGAACACAGGGGGCGCGTGGATGGCTACACCTTC	CASSEHRGRVDGYTF
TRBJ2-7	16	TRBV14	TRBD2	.	TGTGCCAGCAGCCAATTTTCCCTAGCGGGAGGGTACGAGCAGTACTTC	CASSQFSLAGGYEQYF